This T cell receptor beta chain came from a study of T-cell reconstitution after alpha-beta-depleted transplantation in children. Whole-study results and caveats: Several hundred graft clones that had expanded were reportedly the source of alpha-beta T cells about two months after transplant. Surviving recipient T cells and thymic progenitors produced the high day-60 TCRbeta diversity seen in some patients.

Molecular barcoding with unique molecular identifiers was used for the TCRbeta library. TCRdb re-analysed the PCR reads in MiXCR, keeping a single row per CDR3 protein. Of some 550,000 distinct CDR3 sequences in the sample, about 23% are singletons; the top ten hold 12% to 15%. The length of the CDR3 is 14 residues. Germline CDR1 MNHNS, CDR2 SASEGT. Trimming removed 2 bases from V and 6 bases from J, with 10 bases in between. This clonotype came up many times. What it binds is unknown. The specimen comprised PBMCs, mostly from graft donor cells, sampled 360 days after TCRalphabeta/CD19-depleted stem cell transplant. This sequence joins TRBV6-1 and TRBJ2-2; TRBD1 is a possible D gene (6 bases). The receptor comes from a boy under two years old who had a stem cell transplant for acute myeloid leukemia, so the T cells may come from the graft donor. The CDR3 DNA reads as TGTGCCAGCAGTGAAAACAGGGCCGCCGGGGAGCTGTTTTTT. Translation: CASSENRAAGELFF.